These 11 T cell receptor beta chains were all obtained from the same sample, sequenced in a study of blood T cells in healthy people across ages. The authors ran a second PCR of 7 to 11 cycles using a sample-barcoded 5' primer and a J-beta primer mix. Using its own MiXCR run on the 5' RACE reads, TCRdb lists one record per CDR3 protein. The profile shows some 1,500,000 distinct CDR3 sequences, approximately 39% of them singletons. Sample: blood. All receptors derive from a woman younger than 35 in good health.

The V call is TRBV20-1, the J call TRBJ2-7; D gene unclear. CDR1 is DFQATT and CDR2 is SNEGSKA in the germline V gene (reference sequence). The CDR3 consists of 11 residues. Trimming pared 5 bases from V and 7 bases from J, leaving 12 bases between. CDR3 in DNA: TGCAGTGCTCCCGGGTACAATGAGCAGTACTTC. It translates to CSAPGYNEQYF.

This clonotype was detected only a few times. The genes are TRBV15 and TRBJ2-7; D remains unclear. The CDR3 is 16 amino acids. V shed 4 bases and J shed 1 base, with 17 bases lying between them. Germline V gene sequence: CDR1 LNHNV, CDR2 YYDKDF (reference sequence). The CDR3 region has the DNA TGTGCCACCAGCAAATTTCGGGCGGACCTTTCCTACGAGCAGTACTTC. Translation: CATSKFRADLSYEQYF.

V is TRBV29-1 and J is TRBJ2-3; 8 bases fit TRBD1. The CDR3 loop spans 16 amino acids. After removal of 6 bases from V and 3 bases from J, the junction contained 14 bases not matched to a gene. Germline V gene sequence: CDR1 SQVTM, CDR2 ANQGSEA. The CDR3 region is CSVVFRTGKGTDTQYF. In DNA form, the CDR3 reads TGCAGCGTGGTCTTTAGGACAGGGAAGGGTACAGATACGCAGTATTTT.

This clonotype was observed a single time. The chain carries TRBV4-2 and TRBJ2-3; 8 bases agree with TRBD1. CDR3 length: 15 amino acids. Looked up from germline, CDR1 is LGHNA and CDR2 is YNFKEQ. V trimming: 4 bases; J trimming: 2 bases; junction bases outside the gene matches: 5. CDR3 region: CASSRETGVTDTQYF. CDR3 DNA: TGTGCCAGCAGCCGTGAGACAGGGGTCACAGATACGCAGTATTTT.

As concerns this clonotype: Possible read error: a much larger clone is one base away. The V call is TRBV11-2, the J call TRBJ2-3; D perhaps matches TRBD2 (5 bases). This CDR3 comprises 15 residues. The germline V gene has CDR1 SGHAT and CDR2 FQNNGV. Trimming cost V 5 bases and J 0 bases, with 12 bases left between them. CDR3: CASSNRGRSTDTQYF. The CDR3 nucleotides read TGTGCCAGCAGCAACCGGGGAAGGAGCACAGATACGCAGTATTTT.

In its sample, this clonotype was seen a few times. V and J are TRBV20-1 and TRBJ2-1, with 11 bases fitting TRBD2. V trimming: 5 bases; J trimming: 5 bases; junction bases outside the gene matches: 8. CDR3 length equals 15 residues. Looked up from germline, CDR1 is DFQATT and CDR2 is SNEGSKA (reference sequence). Written as DNA, the CDR3 is TGCAGTGCTCCTACGCCGGGACTAGCGGACAATGAGCAGTTCTTC. Translating gives CSAPTPGLADNEQFF.

Remarks on this clonotype: A read error may produce the germline difference seen at one junction end. The rearrangement uses TRBV27 and TRBJ1-6; 9 nucleotides match TRBD1. In germline, CDR1 is MNHEY, CDR2 SMNVEV (reference sequence). The CDR3 has 14 amino acids. The CDR3 protein is CASSLDRGLSPPHF. CDR3 DNA: TGTGCCAGCAGTTTGGACAGGGGTCTCTCACCCCCCCACTTT.

The chain is built from TRBV12-3 or TRBV12-4 and TRBJ2-3; D is unclear. V lost 3 bases and J lost 6, with 13 bases in between. The CDR3 is 14 amino acids. The CDR3 coding sequence is TGTGCCAGCAGTTTTCTGGGTGGAATGGATACGCAGTATTTT. As protein: CASSFLGGMDTQYF.

This clonotype was recorded a few times. The chain has TRBV2 and TRBJ1-1; no reliable D call. V shed 8 bases and J shed 5 bases, with 18 bases lying between them. Germline-derived CDR1 and CDR2 are SNHLY and FYNNEI. The CDR3 has 14 amino acids. The CDR3 coding sequence is TGTGCCAGCTCCTCCGGGGTCCGGGCAACTGAAGCTTTCTTT. Protein sequence: CASSSGVRATEAFF.

This clonotype was seen a handful of times. The chain links TRBV5-6 to TRBJ2-7, with D perhaps TRBD1 or TRBD2 (5 bases each). Per germline, CDR1 SGHDT and CDR2 YYEEEE. The CDR3 runs to 14 residues. V was clipped by 2 bases and J by 1 base, with 10 bases between them. CDR3 sequence: CASSFVGDSYEQYF. The DNA for the CDR3 is TGTGCCAGCAGCTTCGTGGGGGATTCCTACGAGCAGTACTTC.

The table lists this clonotype with a count of one. The rearrangement joins TRBV7-9 to TRBJ1-1; D not resolved. The CDR3 totals 13 residues. Germline V gives CDR1 SEHNR, CDR2 FQNEAQ (reference sequence). V lost 1 base and J lost 7, with 10 bases in between. This CDR3 is CASSLEAALEAFF. CDR3 coding DNA: TGTGCCAGCAGCTTAGAGGCGGCGCTTGAAGCTTTCTTT.